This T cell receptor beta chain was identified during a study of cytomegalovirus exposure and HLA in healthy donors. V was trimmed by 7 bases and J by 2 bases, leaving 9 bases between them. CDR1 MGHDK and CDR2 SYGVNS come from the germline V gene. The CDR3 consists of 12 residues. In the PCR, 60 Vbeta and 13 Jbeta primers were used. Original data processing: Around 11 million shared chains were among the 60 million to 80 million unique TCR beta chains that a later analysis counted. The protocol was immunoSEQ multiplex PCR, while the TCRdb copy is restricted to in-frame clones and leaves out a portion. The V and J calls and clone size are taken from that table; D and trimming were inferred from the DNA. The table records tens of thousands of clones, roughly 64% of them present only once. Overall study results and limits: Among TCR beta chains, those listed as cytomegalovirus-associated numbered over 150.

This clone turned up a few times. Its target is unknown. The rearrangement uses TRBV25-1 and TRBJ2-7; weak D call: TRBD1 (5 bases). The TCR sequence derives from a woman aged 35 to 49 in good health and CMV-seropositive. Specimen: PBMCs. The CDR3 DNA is TGTGCCAGCACGTCAGGGACCTACGAGCAGTACTTC. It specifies CASTSGTYEQYF.